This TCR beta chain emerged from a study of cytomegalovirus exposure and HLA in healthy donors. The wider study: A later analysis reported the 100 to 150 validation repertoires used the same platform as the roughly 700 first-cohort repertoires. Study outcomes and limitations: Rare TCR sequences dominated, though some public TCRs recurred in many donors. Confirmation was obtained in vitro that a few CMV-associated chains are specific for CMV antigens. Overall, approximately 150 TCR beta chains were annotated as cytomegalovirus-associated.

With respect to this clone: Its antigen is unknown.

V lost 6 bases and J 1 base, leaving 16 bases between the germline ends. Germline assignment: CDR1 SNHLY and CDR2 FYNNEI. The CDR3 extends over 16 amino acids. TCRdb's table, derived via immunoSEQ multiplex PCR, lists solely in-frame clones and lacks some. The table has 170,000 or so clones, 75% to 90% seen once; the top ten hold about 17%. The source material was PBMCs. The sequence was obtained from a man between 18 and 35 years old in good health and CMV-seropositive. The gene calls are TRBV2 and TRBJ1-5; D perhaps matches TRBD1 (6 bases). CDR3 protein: CASRPLGGRSNQPQHF. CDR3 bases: TGTGCCAGCAGGCCCCTGGGGGGGCGAAGCAATCAGCCCCAGCATTTT.